This entry features one T cell receptor beta chain sequence. Its antigen remains unidentified. The data were obtained in a study of T cell responses to AZD1222 COVID-19 vaccine. Notes on the study in general: Two AZD1222 administrations were followed by greater Spike-specific TCR breadth and depth. Close to half of spike-specific TCRs reportedly recognize unmutated variant regions. Most donors were white British and more were female, and clonal diversity was possibly underestimated.

The CDR3 totals 14 residues. Germline-derived CDR1 and CDR2 are SGDLS and YYNGEE. Trimming cost V 3 bases and J 1 base, with 8 bases left between them. Profiling relied on immunoSEQ multiplex PCR, and the TCRdb table lists in-frame clones only, not all of them. The sample lists over 110,000 clones, around 90% occurring once. Sample: peripheral blood, taken on day 0 of AZD1222 vaccination. This sequence originates from an adult in good health. The chain recombines TRBV9 with TRBJ2-1; D possibly corresponds to TRBD2 (6 bases). CDR3 region: CASSAGVSYNEQFF. Written as DNA, the CDR3 is TGTGCCAGCAGCGCGGGGGTATCCTACAATGAGCAGTTCTTC.